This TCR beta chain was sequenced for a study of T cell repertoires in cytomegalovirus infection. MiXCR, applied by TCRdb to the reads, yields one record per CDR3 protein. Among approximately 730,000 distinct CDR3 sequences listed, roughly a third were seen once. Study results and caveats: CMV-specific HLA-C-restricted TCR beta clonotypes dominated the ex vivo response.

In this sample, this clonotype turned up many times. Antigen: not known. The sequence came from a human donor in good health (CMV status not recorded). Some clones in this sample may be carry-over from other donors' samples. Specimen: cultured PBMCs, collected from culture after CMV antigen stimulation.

The CDR3 coding sequence is TGTGCCAGCAGCTCCTGGCCGAATACGCAGTATTTT. It codes for CASSSWPNTQYF. This rearrangement joins TRBV7-2 to TRBJ2-3; D not certain. CDR3 size: 12 residues. Germline V gene lookup returns CDR1 SGHTA and CDR2 FQGNSA. The V end lost 4 bases, the J end lost 7 bases, and 9 bases lay between the germline ends.